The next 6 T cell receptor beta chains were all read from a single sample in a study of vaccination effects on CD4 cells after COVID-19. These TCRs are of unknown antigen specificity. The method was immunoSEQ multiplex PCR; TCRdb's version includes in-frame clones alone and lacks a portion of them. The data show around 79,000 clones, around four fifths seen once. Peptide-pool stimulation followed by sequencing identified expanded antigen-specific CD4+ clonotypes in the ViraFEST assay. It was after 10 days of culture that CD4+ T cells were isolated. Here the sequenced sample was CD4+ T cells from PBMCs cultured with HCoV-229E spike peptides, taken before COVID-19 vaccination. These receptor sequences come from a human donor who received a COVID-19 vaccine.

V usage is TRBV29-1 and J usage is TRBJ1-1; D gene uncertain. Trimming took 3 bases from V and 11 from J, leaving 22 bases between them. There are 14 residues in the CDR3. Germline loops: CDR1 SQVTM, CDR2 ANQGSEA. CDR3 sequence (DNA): TGCAGCGTTGAGGTGGTTCCTAGGGATACCTCGGCTTTCTTT. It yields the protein CSVEVVPRDTSAFF.

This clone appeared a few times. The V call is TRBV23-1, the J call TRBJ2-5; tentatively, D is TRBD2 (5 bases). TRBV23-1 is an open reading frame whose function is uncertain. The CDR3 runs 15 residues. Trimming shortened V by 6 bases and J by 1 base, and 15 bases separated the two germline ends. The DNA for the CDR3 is TGCGCCAGCAGCCAAGAGGGCAGCTCCCAAGAGACCCAGTACTTC. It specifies CASSQEGSSQETQYF.

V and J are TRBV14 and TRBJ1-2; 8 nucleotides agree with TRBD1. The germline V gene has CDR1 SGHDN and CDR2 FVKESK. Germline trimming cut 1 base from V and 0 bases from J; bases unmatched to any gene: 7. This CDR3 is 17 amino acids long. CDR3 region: CASSQGGQGIANYGYTF. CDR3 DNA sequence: TGTGCCAGCAGCCAAGGTGGACAGGGAATCGCTAACTATGGCTACACCTTC.

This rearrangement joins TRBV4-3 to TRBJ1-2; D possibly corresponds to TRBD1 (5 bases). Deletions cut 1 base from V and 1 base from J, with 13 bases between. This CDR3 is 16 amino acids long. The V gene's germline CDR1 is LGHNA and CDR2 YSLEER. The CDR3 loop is CASSQGSLTVNYGYTF. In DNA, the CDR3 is TGCGCCAGCAGCCAAGGATCCTTGACAGTTAACTATGGCTACACCTTC.

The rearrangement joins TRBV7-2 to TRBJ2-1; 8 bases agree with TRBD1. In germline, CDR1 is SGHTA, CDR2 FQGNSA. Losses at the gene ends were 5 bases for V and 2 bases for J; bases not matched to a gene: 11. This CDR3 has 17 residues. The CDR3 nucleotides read TGTGCCAGCAGCCCGACGACAGGGGCCAGCACCTACAATGAGCAGTTCTTC. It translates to CASSPTTGASTYNEQFF.

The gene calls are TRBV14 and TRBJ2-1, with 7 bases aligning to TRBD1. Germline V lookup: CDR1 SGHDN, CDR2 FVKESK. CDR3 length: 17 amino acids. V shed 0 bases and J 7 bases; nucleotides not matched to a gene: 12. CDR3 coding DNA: TGTGCCAGCAGCCAAGACTTGAGTACAGGGGTTCGGAATGAGCAGTTCTTC. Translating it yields CASSQDLSTGVRNEQFF.